The present entry profiles one TCR beta chain with its context. No cognate antigen has been identified for it. No qualities accompany the bases; no much larger clone lies one base away. RNA was extracted using the RNeasy kit, and roughly 0.45 to 1 ug of the RNA was reverse transcribed with random hexamers. TCR beta CDR3 regions were amplified with the immunoSEQ multiplex PCR assay covering 54 Vbeta and 13 Jbeta segments. PCR amplification bias was corrected using a synthetic template baseline for primer optimization and computational correction. The authors processed their data as follows. Reads were annotated to V, D and J genes per IMGT and analyzed with immunoSEQ Analyzer, keeping only productive sequences. To calculate clonality, Shannon entropy was normalized by log2 of the number of productive unique sequences and then subtracted from one. Public and private clones were assessed among the 100 most prevalent clones of each patient and control. Susac-specific clones were defined as absent from healthy and MS cohorts, approximately 1,000 published viral clones and other ImmuneACCESS disease sequences. The public reads were run again by TCRdb, first through fastp at Q25 and then through MiXCR, and only productive beta chains were kept. Merged by CDR3 protein, the rows form single entries marked with the most common genes and DNA. The V and J calls were determined by TCRdb, not by the authors. The sample table shows 160,000 or so distinct CDR3 sequences, and 94% are seen once. The top ten clones comprise about 0.086% of the sample.

These data belong to a study of CD8 T cells in Susac syndrome (dated by TCRdb to about 2019). For the study in its entirety: Whether CD8+ T cell activation and differentiation in Susac syndrome was antigen driven was tested using repertoire sequencing.

The CDR3 starts with the cysteine, ends with the phenylalanine, and has 14 residues. The sequence is cut down to CDR3 DNA, 42 bases in frame from base 1. Reading the germline V gene (reference sequence) gives CDR1 SEHNR and CDR2 FQNEAQ. V is pared back by 5 bases and J by 0 bases, with 10 bases lying between the germline termini. High-throughput TCR beta sequencing profiled peripheral blood CD8+ and CD4+ T cells from healthy donors, Susac syndrome patients and multiple sclerosis patients. The multiple sclerosis controls were treatment-naive patients whose relapsing-remitting disease, either stable or active, fulfilled the revised McDonald criteria. CD8+ TEMRA cells were enriched by FACS, while bulk CD8+ and CD4+ T cells were purified by magnetic negative isolation. Blood was collected in EDTA tubes and processed within 24 hours, with PBMCs isolated through density gradient centrifugation. PBMCs intended for TCR sequencing were cryopreserved in liquid nitrogen and were subsequently thawed in a 37 degrees C water bath. The sorted or isolated CD4+, CD8+ and CD8+ TEMRA cells reached a purity of at least 90%.

General conclusions and limits of the study: The study acknowledged that relatively few individuals were included in the TCR sequencing and HLA analysis.

The source of this sequence is a human donor with multiple sclerosis. Sequenced sample: CD4+ T cells from PBMCs. The chain couples TRBV7-9 to TRBJ1-1; the D segment could be TRBD1, given 5 matching bases. This receptor has the CDR3 CASSRGTMNTEAFF. The DNA sequence follows: TGTGCCAGCAGCCGGGGGACGATGAACACTGAAGCTTTCTTT.